Following are 2 T cell receptor beta chains from one sample sequenced in a study of spatial heterogeneity in lung cancer. These TCRs' antigens remain unknown. TCRdb used MiXCR to reprocess the 5' RACE reads, holding one entry per CDR3 protein. Of about 14,000 distinct CDR3 sequences in the sample, roughly 5.6% are singletons; the top ten hold around 10%. General study results and limits: Expanded intratumoral alpha and beta TCR counts tracked tumor mutation counts.

Time point in this sample: sample taken at primary tumor resection. Sample: lung tumor tissue, taken at surgery. The receptors were sampled from a female donor with early-stage non-small cell lung cancer.

This clonotype was picked up many times. Since it is a stray read in a library aimed at alpha chains, this beta chain has a size that is not meaningful. The chain carries TRBV9 and TRBJ2-7; the D gene is possibly TRBD1 (5 bases). The germline V and J ends were trimmed by 3 bases and 0 bases, with 10 bases remaining between them. The CDR3 is made up of 14 amino acids. Germline V CDR1 and CDR2: SGDLS, YYNGEE. CDR3 in DNA: TGTGCCAGCAGCGCCCAGGGTCACTCCTACGAGCAGTACTTC. It specifies CASSAQGHSYEQYF. Full variable domain (rest looked up from reference TRBV9 and TRBJ2-7): DSGVTQTPKHLITATGQRVTLRCSPRSGDLSVYWYQQSLDQGLQFLIQYYNGEERAKGNILERFSAQQFPDLHSELNLSSLELGDSALYFCASSAQGHSYEQYFGPGTRLTVT.

This clonotype has at least ten counts. Being off target in a library aimed at alpha chains, this beta chain has a size of little meaning. The rearrangement links TRBV7-9 to TRBJ2-7; possible D gene TRBD2, 5 bases. The germline gives CDR1 SEHNR, CDR2 FQNEAQ (reference sequence). There are 12 residues in the CDR3. Deletions cut 5 bases from V and 8 bases from J, with 13 bases between. The CDR3 bases are TGTGCCAGCAGCCCCACCCCCGGGAAGCAGTACTTC. This encodes CASSPTPGKQYF.